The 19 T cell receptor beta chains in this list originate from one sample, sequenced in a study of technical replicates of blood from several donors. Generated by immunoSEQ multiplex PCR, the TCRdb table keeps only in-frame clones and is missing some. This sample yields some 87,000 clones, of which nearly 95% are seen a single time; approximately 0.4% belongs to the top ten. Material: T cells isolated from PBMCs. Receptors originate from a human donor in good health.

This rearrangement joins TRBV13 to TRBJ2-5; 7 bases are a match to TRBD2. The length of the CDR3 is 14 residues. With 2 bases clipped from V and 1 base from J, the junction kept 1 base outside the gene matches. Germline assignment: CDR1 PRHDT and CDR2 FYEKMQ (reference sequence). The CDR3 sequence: CASSLRTSQETQYF. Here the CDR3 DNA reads TGTGCCAGCAGCTTAAGGACTAGCCAAGAGACCCAGTACTTC.

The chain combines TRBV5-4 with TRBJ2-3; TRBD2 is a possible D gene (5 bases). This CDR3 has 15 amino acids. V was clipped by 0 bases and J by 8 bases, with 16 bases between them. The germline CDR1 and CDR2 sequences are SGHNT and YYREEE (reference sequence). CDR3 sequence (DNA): TGTGCCAGCAGCTTGGCCGGGGAAGGGTTGGGTACGCAGTATTTT. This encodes CASSLAGEGLGTQYF.

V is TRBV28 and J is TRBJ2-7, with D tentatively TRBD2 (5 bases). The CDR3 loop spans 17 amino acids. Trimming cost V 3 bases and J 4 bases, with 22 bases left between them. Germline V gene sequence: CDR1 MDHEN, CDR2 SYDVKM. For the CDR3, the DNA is TGTGCCAGCAGTTTTCGATTAGAGGGAGTGTACTCGTACGAGCAGTACTTC. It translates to CASSFRLEGVYSYEQYF.

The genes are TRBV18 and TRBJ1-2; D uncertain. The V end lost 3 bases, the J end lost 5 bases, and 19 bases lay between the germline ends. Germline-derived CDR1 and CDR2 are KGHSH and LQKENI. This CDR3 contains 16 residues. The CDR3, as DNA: TGTGCCAGCTCACCTGCTCCAGAATCACCCTTTTATGGCTACACCTTC. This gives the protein CASSPAPESPFYGYTF.

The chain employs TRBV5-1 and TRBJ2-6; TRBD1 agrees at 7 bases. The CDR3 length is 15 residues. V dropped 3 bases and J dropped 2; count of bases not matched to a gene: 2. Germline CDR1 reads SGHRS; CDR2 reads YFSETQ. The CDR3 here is CASSSGQAGANVLTF. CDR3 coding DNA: TGCGCCAGCAGCTCCGGACAGGCTGGGGCCAACGTCCTGACTTTC.

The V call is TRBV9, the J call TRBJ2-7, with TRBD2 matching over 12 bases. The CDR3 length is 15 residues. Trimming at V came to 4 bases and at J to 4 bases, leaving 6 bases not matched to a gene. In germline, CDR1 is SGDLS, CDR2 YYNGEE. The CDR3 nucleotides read TGTGCCAGCAGCTTGGGACTAGCGGGCCAATACGAGCAGTACTTC. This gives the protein CASSLGLAGQYEQYF.

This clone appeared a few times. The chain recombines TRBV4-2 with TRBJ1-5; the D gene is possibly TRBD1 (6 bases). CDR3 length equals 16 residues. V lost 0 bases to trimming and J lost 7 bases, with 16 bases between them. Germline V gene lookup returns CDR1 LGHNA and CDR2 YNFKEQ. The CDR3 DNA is TGTGCCAGCAGCCAAGATCAGGGGCAGGGCCGCCAGCCCCAGCATTTT. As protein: CASSQDQGQGRQPQHF.

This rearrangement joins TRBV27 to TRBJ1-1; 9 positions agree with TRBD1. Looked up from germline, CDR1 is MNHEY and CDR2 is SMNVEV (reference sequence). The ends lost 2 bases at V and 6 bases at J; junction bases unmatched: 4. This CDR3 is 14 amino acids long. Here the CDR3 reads CASSLGTGKSEAFF. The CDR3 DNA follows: TGTGCCAGCAGTTTAGGGACAGGGAAGTCTGAAGCTTTCTTT.

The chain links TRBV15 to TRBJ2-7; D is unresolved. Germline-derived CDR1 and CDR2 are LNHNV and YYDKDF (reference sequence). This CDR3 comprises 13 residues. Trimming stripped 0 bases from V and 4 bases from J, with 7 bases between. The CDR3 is CATSRDPAYEQYF. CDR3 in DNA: TGTGCCACCAGCAGAGATCCAGCGTACGAGCAGTACTTC. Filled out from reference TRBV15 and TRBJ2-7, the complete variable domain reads DAMVIQNPRYQVTQFGKPVTLSCSQTLNHNVMYWYQQKSSQAPKLLFHYYDKDFNNEADTPDNFQSRRPNTSFCFLDIRSPGLGDTAMYLCATSRDPAYEQYFGPGTRLTVT.

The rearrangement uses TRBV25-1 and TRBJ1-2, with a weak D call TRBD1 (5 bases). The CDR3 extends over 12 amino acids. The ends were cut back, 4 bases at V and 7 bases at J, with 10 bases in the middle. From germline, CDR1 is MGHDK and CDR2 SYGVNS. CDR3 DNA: TGTGCCAGCAGTGCAGGGTTTAGTGGCTACACCTTC. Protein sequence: CASSAGFSGYTF.

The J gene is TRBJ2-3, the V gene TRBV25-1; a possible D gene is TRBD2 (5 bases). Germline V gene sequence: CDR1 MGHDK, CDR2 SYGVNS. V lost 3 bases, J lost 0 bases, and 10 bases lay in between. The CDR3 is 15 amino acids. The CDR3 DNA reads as TGTGCCAGCAGTGACCCCAGGACTAGCACAGATACGCAGTATTTT. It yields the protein CASSDPRTSTDTQYF.

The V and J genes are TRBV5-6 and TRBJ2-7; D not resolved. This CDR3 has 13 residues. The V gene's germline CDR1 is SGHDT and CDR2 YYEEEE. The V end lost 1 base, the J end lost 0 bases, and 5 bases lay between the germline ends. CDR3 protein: CASSLTPSYEQYF. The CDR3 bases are TGTGCCAGCAGCTTGACACCCTCCTACGAGCAGTACTTC.

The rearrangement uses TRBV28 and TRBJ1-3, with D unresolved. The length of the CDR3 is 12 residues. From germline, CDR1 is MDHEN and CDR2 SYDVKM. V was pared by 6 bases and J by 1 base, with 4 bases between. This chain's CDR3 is CASSISGNTIYF. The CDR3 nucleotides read TGTGCCAGCAGCATTTCTGGAAACACCATATATTTT.

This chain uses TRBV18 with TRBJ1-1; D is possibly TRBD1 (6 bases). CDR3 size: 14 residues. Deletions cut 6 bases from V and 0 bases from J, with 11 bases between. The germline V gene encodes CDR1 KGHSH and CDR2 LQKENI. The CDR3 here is CASSPGTMNTEAFF. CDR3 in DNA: TGTGCCAGCTCGCCCGGGACAATGAACACTGAAGCTTTCTTT.

In DNA form, the CDR3 reads TGCGCCAGCAGCCCCAGACTAGCGGGAGTACTTGGAGAGACCCAGTACTTC. As protein: CASSPRLAGVLGETQYF. The V call is TRBV5-1, the J call TRBJ2-5, with 12 positions matching TRBD2. The CDR3 contains 17 residues. The germline CDR1 and CDR2 sequences are SGHRS and YFSETQ. The V gene end was trimmed by 4 bases and the J gene end by 4 bases; junction bases not matched to a gene: 11. Combining the CDR3 with reference TRBV5-1 and TRBJ2-5 gives the whole variable domain KAGVTQTPRYLIKTRGQQVTLSCSPISGHRSVSWYQQTPGQGLQFLFEYFSETQRNKGNFPGRFSGRQFSNSRSEMNVSTLELGDSALYLCASSPRLAGVLGETQYFGPGTRLLVL.

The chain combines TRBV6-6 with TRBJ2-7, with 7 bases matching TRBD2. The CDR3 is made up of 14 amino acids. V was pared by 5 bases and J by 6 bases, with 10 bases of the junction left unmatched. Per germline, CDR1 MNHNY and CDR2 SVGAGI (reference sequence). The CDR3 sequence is CASSLRSGGFEQYF. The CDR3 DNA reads TGTGCCAGCAGTCTTAGGTCGGGAGGTTTCGAGCAGTACTTC.

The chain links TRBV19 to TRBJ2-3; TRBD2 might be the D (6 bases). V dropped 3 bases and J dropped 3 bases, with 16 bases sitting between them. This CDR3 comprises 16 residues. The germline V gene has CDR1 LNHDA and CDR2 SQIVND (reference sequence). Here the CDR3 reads CASSILGGRGTDTQYF. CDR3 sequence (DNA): TGTGCCAGTAGTATTTTAGGAGGGAGAGGGACAGATACGCAGTATTTT.

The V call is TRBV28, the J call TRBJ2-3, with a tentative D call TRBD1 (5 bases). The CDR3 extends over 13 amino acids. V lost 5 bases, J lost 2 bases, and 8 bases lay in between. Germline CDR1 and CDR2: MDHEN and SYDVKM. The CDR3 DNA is TGTGCCAGCAGTGGACAAAACACAGATACGCAGTATTTT. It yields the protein CASSGQNTDTQYF.

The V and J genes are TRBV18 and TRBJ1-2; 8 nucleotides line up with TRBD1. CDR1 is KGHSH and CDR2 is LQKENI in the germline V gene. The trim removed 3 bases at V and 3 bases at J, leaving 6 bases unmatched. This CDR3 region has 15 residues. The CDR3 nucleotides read TGTGCCAGCTCACCCCAACAGGGGGGGGACTATGGCTACACCTTC. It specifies CASSPQQGGDYGYTF.